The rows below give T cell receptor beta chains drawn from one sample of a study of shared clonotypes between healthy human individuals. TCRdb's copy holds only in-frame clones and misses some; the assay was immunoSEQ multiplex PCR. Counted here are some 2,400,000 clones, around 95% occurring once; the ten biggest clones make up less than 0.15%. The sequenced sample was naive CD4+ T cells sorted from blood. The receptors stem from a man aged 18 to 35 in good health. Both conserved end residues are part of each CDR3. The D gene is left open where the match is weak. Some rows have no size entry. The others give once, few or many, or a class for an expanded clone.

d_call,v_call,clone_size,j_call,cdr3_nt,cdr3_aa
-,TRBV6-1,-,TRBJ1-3,TGTGCCAGCAGGGGGGACACCCACTCTGGAAACACCATATATTTT,CASRGDTHSGNTIYF
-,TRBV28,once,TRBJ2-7,TGTGCCAGCAGTTCGACCTACGAGCAGTACTTC,CASSSTYEQYF
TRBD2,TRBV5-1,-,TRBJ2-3,TGCGCCAGCAGCTTGGTTTATGCTAGCGGGGGGTACACAGATACGCAGTATTTT,CASSLVYASGGYTDTQYF
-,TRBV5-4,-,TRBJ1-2,TGTGCCAGCAGCTTGGGTTTGACCGGCGGCTACACCTTC,CASSLGLTGGYTF
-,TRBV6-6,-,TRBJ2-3,TGTGCCAGCAGTTACGAAACCACAGATACGCAGTATTTT,CASSYETTDTQYF
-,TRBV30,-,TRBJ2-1,TGTGCCCGAGAGGGCGACAGGTACAATGAGCAGTTCTTC,CAREGDRYNEQFF
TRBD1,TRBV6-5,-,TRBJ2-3,TGTGCCAGCAGTACCCCCGGGACAGCCACAGATACGCAGTATTTT,CASSTPGTATDTQYF
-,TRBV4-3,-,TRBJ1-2,TGCGCCAGCAGCCAGACGACACTGGAGGCTTATGGCTACACCTTC,CASSQTTLEAYGYTF
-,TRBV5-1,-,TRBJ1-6,TGCGCCAGCAGCTTGGGGCAGCATAATTCACCCCTCCACTTT,CASSLGQHNSPLHF
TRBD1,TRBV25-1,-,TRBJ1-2,TGTGCCAGCAGGGGACAGGGGGCGGCTGGCTACACCTTC,CASRGQGAAGYTF
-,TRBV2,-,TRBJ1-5,TGTGCCTCCAGCGCGGGGGAGTTGCAGCCCCAGCATTTT,CASSAGELQPQHF
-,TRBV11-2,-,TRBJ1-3,TGTGCCAGCAGCTTAGTTGGGGGCAAGAAAGAAAACACCATATATTTT,CASSLVGGKKENTIYF
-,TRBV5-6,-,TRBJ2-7,TGTGCCAGCAGCTTGGGTTCGGGGGTCTACGAGCAGTACTTC,CASSLGSGVYEQYF
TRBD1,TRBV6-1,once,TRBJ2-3,TGTGCCAGCAGGACCAGGGGGCATGGCACAGATACGCAGTATTTT,CASRTRGHGTDTQYF
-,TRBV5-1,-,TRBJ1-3,TGCGCCAGCAGCCTGGGGTCTGCTGGAAACACCATATATTTT,CASSLGSAGNTIYF
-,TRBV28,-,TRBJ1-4,TGTGCCAGCAGCCCCGGGGAGCCGGGTGAAAAACTGTTTTTT,CASSPGEPGEKLFF
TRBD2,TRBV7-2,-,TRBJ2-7,TGTGCCAGCACCCTAGCGGGGGGGGCCTGGGAGCAGTACTTC,CASTLAGGAWEQYF
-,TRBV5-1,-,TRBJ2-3,TGCGCCAGCAGCCCTTTGACTCCCCGCGCAGATACGCAGTATTTT,CASSPLTPRADTQYF
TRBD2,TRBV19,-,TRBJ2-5,TGTGCCAGTAGCGACGGACTAGCCGGCTACTTC,CASSDGLAGYF
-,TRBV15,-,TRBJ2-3,TGTGCCACCAGCAGCCAACTTATCCCAGATACGCAGTATTTT,CATSSQLIPDTQYF
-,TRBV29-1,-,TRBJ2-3,TGCAGCGTTGAAGATCAGGGAACAGATACGCAGTATTTT,CSVEDQGTDTQYF
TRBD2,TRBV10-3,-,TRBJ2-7,TGCGCCATCTCGGGCGGGAGGGAGGACGAGCAGTACTTC,CAISGGREDEQYF
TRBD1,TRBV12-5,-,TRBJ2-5,TGTGCTAGTGGTTTGGTACCCGGGACAGGCCAAGAGACCCAGTACTTC,CASGLVPGTGQETQYF
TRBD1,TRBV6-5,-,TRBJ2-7,TGTGCCAGCAAAACGGGACAGGGGGCCTCCAACGAGCAGTACTTC,CASKTGQGASNEQYF
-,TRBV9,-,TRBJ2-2,TGTGCCAGCAGCGATACACAACACGCGAACACCGGGGAGCTGTTTTTT,CASSDTQHANTGELFF
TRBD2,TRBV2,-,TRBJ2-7,TGTGCCAGCAGTGGGACTAGCGGGAATTACGAGCAGTACTTC,CASSGTSGNYEQYF
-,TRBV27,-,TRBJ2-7,TGTGCCAGCATACTAGGTTCTGGTTCCCCCTACGAGCAGTACTTC,CASILGSGSPYEQYF
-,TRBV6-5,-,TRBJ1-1,TGTGCCAGCACCAGGGGTAGTTCTGAAGCTTTCTTT,CASTRGSSEAFF
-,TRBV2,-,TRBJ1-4,TGTGCCAGCAGTTCTGGGGGAAAGGGCGAAAAACTGTTTTTT,CASSSGGKGEKLFF
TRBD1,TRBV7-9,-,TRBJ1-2,TGTGCCAGCAGCTTAGCGGGGACAGTTAACTATGGCTACACCTTC,CASSLAGTVNYGYTF
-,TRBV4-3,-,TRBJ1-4,TGCGCCAGCAGCCTTGGCGGGACCGAGGGTGAAAAACTGTTTTTT,CASSLGGTEGEKLFF
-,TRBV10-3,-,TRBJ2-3,TGTGCCATCAGTGAGGACGCCAGGACAAGCACAGATACGCAGTATTTT,CAISEDARTSTDTQYF
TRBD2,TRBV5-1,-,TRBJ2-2,TGCGCCAGCAGCCCCATGACTAGCGGTAACACCGGGGAGCTGTTTTTT,CASSPMTSGNTGELFF
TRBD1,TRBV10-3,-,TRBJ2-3,TGTGCCACCGGGACAGGGGCAAAAGATACGCAGTATTTT,CATGTGAKDTQYF
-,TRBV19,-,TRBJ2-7,TGTGCCAGTAGTATTGGGCCTACGGCGTCCTACGAGCAGTACTTC,CASSIGPTASYEQYF
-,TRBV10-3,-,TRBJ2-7,TGTGCCATCAGCGCCAGCGATTACGAGCAGTACTTC,CAISASDYEQYF
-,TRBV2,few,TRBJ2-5,TGTGCCAGCAGGGTGTCTCTGACGGAGACCCAGTACTTC,CASRVSLTETQYF
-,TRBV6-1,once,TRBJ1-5,TGTGCCAGCAGTGAAGCGGGGGGCGCGCAGCCCCAGCATTTT,CASSEAGGAQPQHF
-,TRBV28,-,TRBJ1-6,TGTGCCAGCAGTTATGCCCTCGCGGGAAATTCACCCCTCCACTTT,CASSYALAGNSPLHF
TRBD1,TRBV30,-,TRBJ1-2,TGTGCCTGGAGTGTACGGTCGACAGGGGGGTACTATGGCTACACCTTC,CAWSVRSTGGYYGYTF
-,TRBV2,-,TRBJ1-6,TGTGCCAGCAGTGGACAGTACCTTTCACCCCTCCACTTT,CASSGQYLSPLHF
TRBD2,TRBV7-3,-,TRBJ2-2,TGTGCCAGCAGCCCTAGCGGGGTCAACACCGGGGAGCTGTTTTTT,CASSPSGVNTGELFF
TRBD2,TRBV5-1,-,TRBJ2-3,TGCGCCAGCAGCTACTTCAGGACTAGTAGAGATACGCAGTATTTT,CASSYFRTSRDTQYF
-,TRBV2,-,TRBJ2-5,TGTGCCAGCACGGTCAGGGAGACCCAGTACTTC,CASTVRETQYF
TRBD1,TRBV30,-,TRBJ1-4,TGTGCCTGGGCCCAGGGGGGAACTAATGAAAAACTGTTTTTT,CAWAQGGTNEKLFF
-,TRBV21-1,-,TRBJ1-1,TGTGCCAGCACCAATAGGGGAAACACTGAAGCTTTCTTT,CASTNRGNTEAFF
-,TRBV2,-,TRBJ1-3,TGTGCCAGCAGTCGGGACTTCTCTGGAAACACCATATATTTT,CASSRDFSGNTIYF
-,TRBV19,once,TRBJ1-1,TGTGCCAGTAGTATGCGGCAGAACACTGAAGCTTTCTTT,CASSMRQNTEAFF
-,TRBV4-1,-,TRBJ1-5,TGCGCCAGCAGCCGGGGAGGAGGCAATCAGCCCCAGCATTTT,CASSRGGGNQPQHF
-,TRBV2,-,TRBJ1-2,TGTGCCAGCGTATCGCAGGTGATGAACTATGGCTACACCTTC,CASVSQVMNYGYTF
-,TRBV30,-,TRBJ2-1,TGTGCCTGGAGTATGTCGGGAGCAGTTCGGGAGCAGTTCTTC,CAWSMSGAVREQFF